Included here is one T cell receptor (beta chain) sequence, with context. Its antigen is not known. The sample belongs to a study of chemoradiotherapy in HPV16-positive cancers. As for the study in general: Functional T-cell assays on a couple of HPV16-positive patients' cells defined candidate HPV-specific clones and common TCR motifs.

Germline assignment: CDR1 MNHEY and CDR2 SMNVEV (reference sequence). This CDR3 has 16 residues. The J segment lost 0 bases and the V segment lost 6 bases, leaving 5 bases of the junction unmatched. Overall study results and limits: Non-HPV-specific T cells did not expand in tumors during treatment, whereas candidate HPV-specific clones and E7-related motifs did.

Method: immunoSEQ multiplex PCR; TCRdb's copy keeps in-frame clones and lacks some. The sample yields fewer than 1,200 clones, around 77% seen once. This TCR derives from a human donor with HPV-associated anogenital cancer. The sequencing here drew on tumor tissue, taken from a patient who underwent chemoradiotherapy. V is TRBV27 and J is TRBJ2-3; 11 bases map to TRBD2. CDR3 loop: CASRLAGAPSTDTQYF. The CDR3 DNA reads as TGTGCCAGCAGACTAGCGGGGGCCCCAAGCACAGATACGCAGTATTTT.